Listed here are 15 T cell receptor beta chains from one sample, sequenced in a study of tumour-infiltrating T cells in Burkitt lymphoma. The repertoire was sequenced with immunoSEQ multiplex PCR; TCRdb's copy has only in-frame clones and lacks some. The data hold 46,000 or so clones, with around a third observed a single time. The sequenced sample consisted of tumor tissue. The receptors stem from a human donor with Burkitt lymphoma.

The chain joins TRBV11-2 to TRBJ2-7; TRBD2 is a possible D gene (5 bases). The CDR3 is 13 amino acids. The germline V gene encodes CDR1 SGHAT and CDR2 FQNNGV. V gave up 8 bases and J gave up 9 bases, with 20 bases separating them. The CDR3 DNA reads TGTGCCAGCGAGGGTTTCCGCGTCTTAGGGCAGTACTTC. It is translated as CASEGFRVLGQYF.

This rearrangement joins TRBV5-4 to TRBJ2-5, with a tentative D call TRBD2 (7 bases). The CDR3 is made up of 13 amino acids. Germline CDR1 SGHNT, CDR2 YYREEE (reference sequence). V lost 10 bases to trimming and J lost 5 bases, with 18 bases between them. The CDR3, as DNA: TGTGCCTGCTTCGGGGGCGGGAGTGAGACCCAGTACTTC. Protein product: CACFGGGSETQYF.

Here the CDR3 reads CASRGVLSSYEQYF. In DNA form, the CDR3 reads TGTGCCAGCAGGGGGGTATTGAGCTCCTACGAGCAGTACTTC. The chain joins TRBV21-1 to TRBJ2-7. TRBV21-1 is reported as a pseudogene. This CDR3 comprises 14 residues.

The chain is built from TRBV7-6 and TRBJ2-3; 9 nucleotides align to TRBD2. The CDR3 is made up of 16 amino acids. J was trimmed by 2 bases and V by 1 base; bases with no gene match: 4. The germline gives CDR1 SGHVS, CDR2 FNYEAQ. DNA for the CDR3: TGTGCCAGCAGCTTAGAGGCTAGCGGGGCCACAGATACGCAGTATTTT. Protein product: CASSLEASGATDTQYF.

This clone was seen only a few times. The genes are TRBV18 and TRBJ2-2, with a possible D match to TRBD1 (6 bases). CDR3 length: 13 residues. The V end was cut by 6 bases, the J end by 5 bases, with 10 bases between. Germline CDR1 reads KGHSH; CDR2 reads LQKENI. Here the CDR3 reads CASSPGTTGELFF. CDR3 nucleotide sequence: TGTGCCAGCTCGCCAGGGACAACCGGGGAGCTGTTTTTT.

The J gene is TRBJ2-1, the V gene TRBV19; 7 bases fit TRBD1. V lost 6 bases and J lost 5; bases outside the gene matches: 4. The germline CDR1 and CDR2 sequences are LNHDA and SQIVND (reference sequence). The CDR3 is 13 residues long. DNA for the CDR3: TGTGCCAGTAGCGGACAGGACCACAATGAGCAGTTCTTC. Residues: CASSGQDHNEQFF.

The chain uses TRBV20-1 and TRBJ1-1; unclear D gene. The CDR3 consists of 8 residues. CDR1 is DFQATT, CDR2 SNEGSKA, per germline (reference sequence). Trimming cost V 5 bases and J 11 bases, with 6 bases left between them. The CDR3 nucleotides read TGCAGTGCTCCTCGCGCTTTCTTT. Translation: CSAPRAFF.

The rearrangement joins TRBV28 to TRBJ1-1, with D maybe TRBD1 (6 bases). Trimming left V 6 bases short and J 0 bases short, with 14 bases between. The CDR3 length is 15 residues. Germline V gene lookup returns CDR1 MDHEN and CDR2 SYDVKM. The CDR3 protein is CASRIGGRVNTEAFF. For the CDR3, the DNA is TGTGCCAGCAGGATTGGGGGCAGAGTGAACACTGAAGCTTTCTTT.

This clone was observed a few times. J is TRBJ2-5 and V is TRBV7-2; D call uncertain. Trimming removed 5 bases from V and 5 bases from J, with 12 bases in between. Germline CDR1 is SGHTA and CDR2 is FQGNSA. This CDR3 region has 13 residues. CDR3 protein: CASSPSPRETQYF. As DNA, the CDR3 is TGTGCCAGCAGCCCCTCCCCCCGGGAGACCCAGTACTTC.

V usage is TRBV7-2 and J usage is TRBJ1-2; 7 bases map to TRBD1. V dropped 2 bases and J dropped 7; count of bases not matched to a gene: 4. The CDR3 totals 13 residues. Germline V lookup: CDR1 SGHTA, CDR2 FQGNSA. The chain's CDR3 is CASSLQGVGGYTF. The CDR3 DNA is TGTGCCAGCAGCTTACAGGGGGTTGGTGGCTACACCTTC.

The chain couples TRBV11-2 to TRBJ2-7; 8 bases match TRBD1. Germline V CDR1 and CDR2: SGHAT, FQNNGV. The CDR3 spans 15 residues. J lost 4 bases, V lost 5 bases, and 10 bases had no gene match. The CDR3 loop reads CASSTLLDRAYEQYF. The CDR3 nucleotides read TGTGCCAGCAGCACTCTTTTGGACAGGGCGTACGAGCAGTACTTC.

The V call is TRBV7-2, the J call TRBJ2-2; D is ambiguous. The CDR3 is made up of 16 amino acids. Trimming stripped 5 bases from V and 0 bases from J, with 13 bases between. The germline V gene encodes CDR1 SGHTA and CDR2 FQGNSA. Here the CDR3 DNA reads TGTGCCAGCAGCCGACCCCACGTCGCGAACACCGGGGAGCTGTTTTTT. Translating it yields CASSRPHVANTGELFF.

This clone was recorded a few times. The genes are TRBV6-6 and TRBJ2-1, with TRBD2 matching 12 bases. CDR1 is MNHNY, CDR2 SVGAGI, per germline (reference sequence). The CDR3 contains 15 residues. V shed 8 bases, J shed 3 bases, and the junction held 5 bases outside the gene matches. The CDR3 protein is CASVPLAGGYNEQFF. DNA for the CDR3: TGTGCCAGCGTGCCACTAGCGGGGGGCTACAATGAGCAGTTCTTC.

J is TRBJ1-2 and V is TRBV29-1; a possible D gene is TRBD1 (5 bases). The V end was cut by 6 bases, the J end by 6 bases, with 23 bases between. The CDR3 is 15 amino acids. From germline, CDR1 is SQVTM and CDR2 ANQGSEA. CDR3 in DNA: TGCAGCGTGGGATCCGGGACCGTGCTTGCGAATGGCTACACCTTC. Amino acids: CSVGSGTVLANGYTF.

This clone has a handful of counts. Written as DNA, the CDR3 is TGCGCCAGCAGCCAAGCCGTAGCGGGGGGGAACTACGAGCAGTACTTC. This gives the protein CASSQAVAGGNYEQYF. The chain uses TRBV4-3 and TRBJ2-7; 11 nucleotides match TRBD2. Germline trimming cut 1 base from V and 3 bases from J; bases unmatched to any gene: 5. This CDR3 is built from 16 residues. Germline loops: CDR1 LGHNA, CDR2 YSLEER.